This is a list of T cell receptor beta chains from one sample in a study of beta chain features in type 1 diabetes. Sequencing used immunoSEQ multiplex PCR; TCRdb keeps in-frame clones, though not all of them. The sample lists a few hundred thousand clones, approximately 13% occurring once. Sequencing input: naive CD4+ T cells from blood. The receptor set was obtained from a man aged 30 to 45 with type 1 diabetes. Each CDR3 is given with its conserved first and last residue. The D gene is left open where the match is weak. The size entry is marked missing in some rows and otherwise reads once, few, many or a size class.

v_gene,d_gene,j_gene,abundance,CDR3aa,CDR3nt
TRBV5-1,TRBD2,TRBJ2-5,NA,CASSWGLAGEISETQYF,TGCGCCAGCAGCTGGGGACTAGCGGGGGAAATCTCGGAGACCCAGTACTTC
TRBV7-9,NA,TRBJ2-7,NA,CASSLATSTINSYEQYF,TGTGCCAGCAGCTTGGCCACCAGTACTATCAACTCCTACGAGCAGTACTTC
TRBV5-8,TRBD1,TRBJ2-4,few,CASSENRGGKNIQYF,TGTGCCAGCAGCGAAAACAGGGGTGGGAAAAACATTCAGTACTTC
TRBV11-2,TRBD1,TRBJ1-5,few,CASSLEGQGPNQPQHF,TGTGCCAGCAGCTTAGAGGGACAGGGGCCCAATCAGCCCCAGCATTTT
TRBV12-5,TRBD2,TRBJ2-1,few,CASGLSLTSGTINEQFF,TGTGCTAGTGGTTTGAGCCTGACTAGCGGGACTATCAATGAGCAGTTCTTC
TRBV18,NA,TRBJ1-1,NA,CASSPDRMNTEAFF,TGTGCCAGCTCACCAGACAGGATGAACACTGAAGCTTTCTTT
TRBV9,TRBD1,TRBJ2-2,few,CASSATGVATGELFF,TGTGCCAGCAGCGCCACAGGGGTTGCCACCGGGGAGCTGTTTTTT
TRBV2,NA,TRBJ1-2,NA,CASSIGTTYGYTF,TGTGCCAGCAGCATCGGGACTACCTATGGCTACACCTTC
TRBV10-3,NA,TRBJ2-5,NA,CAISESPGWEETQYF,TGTGCCATCAGTGAGTCTCCAGGGTGGGAAGAGACCCAGTACTTC
TRBV9,TRBD1,TRBJ2-2,NA,CASSPLRTGVNTGELFF,TGTGCCAGCAGCCCCCTTCGGACAGGGGTTAACACCGGGGAGCTGTTTTTT